The rows below give T cell receptor beta chains drawn from one sample of a study of cytomegalovirus exposure and HLA in healthy donors. The assay was immunoSEQ multiplex PCR, and TCRdb's table has in-frame clones only and misses some. Its table lists about 130,000 clones. The specimen was PBMCs. The receptors here all came from a man aged 18-30 years in good health and CMV-seronegative. CDR3s include the opening cysteine and the closing phenylalanine or tryptophan. Each record gives: V gene, J gene, CDR3 protein.

TRBV5-6,TRBJ1-5,CASSPGAGRASNQPQHF
TRBV27,TRBJ2-5,CASSLTSGGLVETQYF
TRBV5-4,TRBJ1-1,CASSPGWGLNTEAFF
TRBV10-2,TRBJ2-5,CASRPAGLETQYF
TRBV19,TRBJ1-5,CASASRQGYQPQHF
TRBV5-6,TRBJ1-1,CASSRRLTGVTEAFF
TRBV6-4,TRBJ1-2,CASSRRGNYGYTF
TRBV9,TRBJ2-5,CASSVAAAGFEETQYF
TRBV12-5,TRBJ2-7,CASGIGSSYEQYF
TRBV7-9,TRBJ2-1,CASSPPGQGYNEQFF
TRBV4-2,TRBJ1-6,CASSPELGAKVSPLHF
TRBV2,TRBJ1-1,CASSESGGINTEAFF
TRBV19,TRBJ2-7,CASSSPTGGRYEQYF